The present TCR beta chain was sequenced within a study of cytomegalovirus exposure and HLA in healthy donors. Looking at the study overall: T cells numbering about 179 million yielded more than 95 million unique TCR beta sequences in an earlier analysis.

Findings of the study overall: There were several of the most significant clusters that appeared linked to common viral pathogens in a later analysis. With further analysis later on, most CMV-associated TCR beta chains appeared HLA-restricted.

Concerning this clone itself: As yet, its antigen is unknown.

The PCR employed 60 Vbeta primers together with 13 Jbeta primers. Sequenced by immunoSEQ multiplex PCR; TCRdb stores in-frame clones only, minus some. The table has over 70,000 clones, 70% seen once; the top ten hold more than 8%. Looked up from germline, CDR1 is SGHNT and CDR2 is YYREEE (reference sequence). The CDR3 is 18 residues long. V lost 1 base and J 7 bases, leaving 25 bases between the germline ends. This receptor was obtained from a woman aged 45-59 years in good health and CMV-seropositive. The chain recombines TRBV5-4 with TRBJ2-3, with D perhaps matching TRBD2 (5 bases). Sequenced input: PBMCs. The CDR3 region has the DNA TGTGCCAGCAGCTTGACGATTCGGACTGTAGCCCGTGGGTATACGCAGTATTTT. Translating it yields CASSLTIRTVARGYTQYF.